The table lists the clone carrying this T cell receptor (beta chain) with a count of one. In the original analysis: Amplification with reference gene primers provided the estimates of nucleated cell counts. Sequencing was performed with immunoSEQ multiplex PCR; in TCRdb, only in-frame clones are kept and a portion is missing. V and J calls and clone size follow that table, whereas D and trimming were derived from the DNA. This sample has 95,000 to 120,000 clones, with 70% to 90% found just once. J was trimmed by 7 bases and V by 3 bases; bases with no gene match: 7. The germline CDR1 and CDR2 sequences are GTSNPN and SVGIG (reference sequence). The CDR3 runs 13 residues. The sample originates from a study of blood T cell repertoires in COVID-19. Study details: Sites across the United States, Italy and Spain contributed samples from acute and convalescent COVID-19.

This TCR was recovered from a man in his forties with acute or convalescent COVID-19. The chain has TRBV30 and TRBJ1-2; the match to TRBD1 covers 8 bases. Sequencing was carried out using peripheral blood. The CDR3 DNA reads as TGTGCCTGGAGCACACAGGGGGTAGGTGGCTACACCTTC. This encodes CAWSTQGVGGYTF.